What follows are 20 T cell receptor beta chains derived from one specimen sequenced in a study of blood T cells in healthy people across ages. A J-beta primer mix and a sample-barcoded 5' primer were used in a second PCR of roughly 6 to 12 cycles. One entry per CDR3 protein, called by TCRdb with MiXCR from the 5' RACE reads. The sample holds some 730,000 distinct CDR3 sequences, over 20% seen once. Material for sequencing was blood. Every receptor here comes from a man in his 70s in good health.

This clonotype was counted a few times. The rearrangement joins TRBV12-3 or TRBV12-4 to TRBJ2-7; 9 nucleotides align to TRBD1. The CDR3 length is 19 residues. Trimming at V came to 8 bases and at J to 5 bases, leaving 25 bases not matched to a gene. CDR3 protein: CASRIPLPGLGQGFHEQYF. For the CDR3, the DNA is TGTGCCAGCCGCATCCCACTCCCGGGCCTGGGACAGGGTTTTCACGAGCAGTACTTC.

In nucleotides, the CDR3 is TGTGCCAGCAGCTTGTCCGGGACAGGGGATGTAGAGACCCAGTACTTC. Its translation is CASSLSGTGDVETQYF. The chain carries TRBV5-6 and TRBJ2-5, with 10 bases aligning to TRBD1. Trimming cost V 1 base and J 4 bases; bases outside gene matches: 7. From germline, CDR1 is SGHDT and CDR2 YYEEEE. This CDR3 has 16 amino acids.

This clonotype was seen a few times. The CDR3 nucleotides read TGTGCCAGCAGTCAACGCGGGGGCGGCACAGATACGCAGTATTTT. Its translation is CASSQRGGGTDTQYF. The rearrangement uses TRBV2 and TRBJ2-3; D is perhaps TRBD2 (7 bases). The V gene lost 5 bases and the J gene lost 1 base, with 13 bases spanning the gap. The CDR3 has 15 amino acids. Germline CDR1 and CDR2: SNHLY and FYNNEI.

This rearrangement joins TRBV12-3 or TRBV12-4 to TRBJ1-1; maybe TRBD1 (5 bases). The germline V and J ends were trimmed by 1 base and 8 bases, with 8 bases remaining between them. The CDR3 spans 12 residues. DNA of the CDR3: TGTGCCAGCAGTTTAGATGGGGCGGAAGCTTTCTTT. This gives the protein CASSLDGAEAFF.

This clonotype has a handful of counts. This chain links TRBV24-1 with TRBJ2-5, with 8 bases fitting TRBD2. Germline V gives CDR1 KGHDR, CDR2 SFDVKD. Unmatched junction bases numbered 7, after V lost 7 bases and J lost 4 bases. The CDR3 is 14 residues long. DNA for the CDR3: TGTGCCACCAGCCCGGGACTAGTCTTAGAGACCCAGTACTTC. Translation gives CATSPGLVLETQYF.

The sample holds a few counts of this clonotype. This sequence joins TRBV18 and TRBJ2-7; possibly TRBD1 for D (5 bases). The CDR3 totals 13 residues. Germline V gene data show CDR1 as KGHSH and CDR2 as LQKENI. Between the trimmed V and J ends, which lost 5 bases and 2 bases, there was a span of 10 bases. The CDR3 nucleotides are TGTGCCAGCTCATCCAGACAGACCTACGAGCAGTACTTC. Protein product: CASSSRQTYEQYF.

This clonotype has at least ten counts. This chain joins TRBV29-1 and TRBJ2-2; 7 nucleotides agree with TRBD2. The germline V gene encodes CDR1 SQVTM and CDR2 ANQGSEA. With 4 bases clipped from V and 3 bases from J, the junction kept 8 bases outside the gene matches. The CDR3 totals 15 residues. The CDR3 loop is CSVGWAGVDTGELFF. The CDR3 DNA reads as TGCAGCGTTGGCTGGGCGGGAGTTGACACCGGGGAGCTGTTTTTT.

This clonotype was found a few times. At one end, the junction sequence differs from germline, possibly due to a read error. The V call is TRBV6-5, the J call TRBJ2-3; D is uncertain. The CDR3 runs to 13 residues. Germline V lookup: CDR1 MNHEY, CDR2 SVGAGI. The CDR3 DNA reads TGTGCCAGCAGTAGCGACCCCACAGATACGCTGTATTTT. Translated, it gives CASSSDPTDTLYF.

The table lists this clonotype with a few counts. The chain joins TRBV24-1 to TRBJ2-2, with D tentatively TRBD2 (6 bases). Germline assignment: CDR1 KGHDR and CDR2 SFDVKD. The CDR3 covers 16 residues. The V end was cut by 4 bases, the J end by 0 bases, with 11 bases between. CDR3 residues: CATSEGLISNTGELFF. As DNA, the CDR3 is TGTGCCACCAGTGAGGGACTGATTTCGAACACCGGGGAGCTGTTTTTT.

This clonotype was detected a few times. The chain links TRBV13 to TRBJ2-3, with D unclear. The germline V gene has CDR1 PRHDT and CDR2 FYEKMQ (reference sequence). V lost 5 bases, J lost 7 bases, and 10 bases lay in between. CDR3 size: 12 residues. CDR3 residues: CASSAASYTQYF. The CDR3 DNA reads as TGTGCCAGCAGCGCAGCGTCGTATACGCAGTATTTT.

The rearrangement joins TRBV4-1 to TRBJ2-1, with D uncertain. V was trimmed by 4 bases and J by 3 bases, leaving 10 bases between them. Germline V gene sequence: CDR1 MGHRA, CDR2 YSYEKL. The CDR3 runs 14 residues. CDR3 bases: TGCGCCAGCAGCCGAGATCCAGGCTACAATGAGCAGTTCTTC. This encodes CASSRDPGYNEQFF.

The CDR3 loop is CSARDGSRPGTEAFF. The CDR3 DNA reads TGCAGTGCTAGAGATGGATCGAGGCCCGGGACAGAAGCTTTCTTT. V usage is TRBV20-1 and J usage is TRBJ1-1; a possible D gene is TRBD1 (6 bases). CDR1 DFQATT and CDR2 SNEGSKA come from the germline V gene (reference sequence). The CDR3 totals 15 residues. The V and J ends lost 0 bases and 8 bases respectively, with 19 bases between them.

The chain uses TRBV6-6 and TRBJ2-6; TRBD1 might be the D (6 bases). With 2 bases removed from V and 2 bases from J, the gap between germline ends came to 16 bases. Germline CDR1 and CDR2: MNHNY and SVGAGI (reference sequence). The CDR3 is 18 residues long. CDR3 sequence (DNA): TGTGCCAGCAGTTACCGAAGGGAAAGGGGGACTGGGGCCAACGTCCTGACTTTC. It encodes CASSYRRERGTGANVLTF.

Only a few counts were recorded for this clonotype. This chain connects TRBV14 to TRBJ2-7; D is unclear. CDR3 length: 14 residues. V was shortened by 4 bases and J by 2 bases, with 12 bases between the two germline ends. Germline CDR1 reads SGHDN; CDR2 reads FVKESK. CDR3 protein: CASSLFPGAYEQYV. For the CDR3, the DNA is TGTGCCAGCAGCCTCTTCCCTGGGGCCTACGAGCAGTACGTC.

Comment on this clonotype: A much larger clone is a single base away; this may be a read error. The chain couples TRBV7-8 to TRBJ1-4; D unresolved. The germline V and J ends were trimmed by 8 bases and 7 bases, with 17 bases remaining between them. The CDR3 runs 14 residues. Per germline, CDR1 SGHVS and CDR2 FQNEAQ. The CDR3 loop is CASGQDRWGEKLFF. CDR3 DNA: TGTGCCAGCGGCCAGGACCGGTGGGGTGAAAAACTGTTTTTT.

The chain uses TRBV6-6 and TRBJ2-3; D not resolved. Germline loops: CDR1 MNHNY, CDR2 SVGAGI (reference sequence). V was cut by 7 bases and J by 5 bases, with 13 bases left in between. This CDR3 has 13 residues. CDR3 DNA sequence: TGTGCCAGCAACCCTCAATTTAGAGATACGCAGTATTTT. Translated: CASNPQFRDTQYF.

This clonotype has only one observation. The chain has TRBV20-1 and TRBJ2-5; a possible D gene is TRBD2 (6 bases). The end of the DNA fits TRBJ2-1 better, so the J call may be wrong. CDR3 length equals 14 residues. The germline gives CDR1 DFQATT, CDR2 SNEGSKA (reference sequence). This CDR3 is CSARPGEANNEQFF. The CDR3 DNA reads as TGCAGTGCTAGACCGGGGGAGGCAAACAATGAGCAGTTCTTC.

The genes are TRBV5-1 and TRBJ2-5; D tentatively fits TRBD1 or TRBD2 (5 bases each). Between the trimmed V and J ends, which lost 5 bases and 5 bases, there was a span of 16 bases. This CDR3 spans 14 amino acids. CDR1 is SGHRS, CDR2 YFSETQ, per germline. The CDR3 DNA reads as TGCGCCAGCAGTTCGGGGCCAAGTGAGGAGACCCAGTACTTC. It translates to CASSSGPSEETQYF.

This chain joins TRBV7-9 and TRBJ1-2; D gene ambiguous. The V end lost 3 bases, the J end lost 4 bases, and 6 bases lay between the germline ends. The CDR3 has 12 amino acids. Germline CDR1 and CDR2: SEHNR and FQNEAQ (reference sequence). CDR3 protein: CASSFLTYGYTF. CDR3 nucleotides: TGTGCCAGCAGCTTCTTGACCTATGGCTACACCTTC.

CDR3 residues: CASSLGGTGSHQPQHF. CDR3 DNA: TGTGCCAGCAGCTTAGGAGGGACAGGGTCCCATCAGCCCCAGCATTTT. The V gene is TRBV7-2, the J gene TRBJ1-5, with TRBD1 matching 9 bases. Per the germline V gene, CDR1 is SGHTA and CDR2 is FQGNSA. The CDR3 sequence is 16 residues long. With 1 base clipped from V and 5 bases from J, the junction kept 6 bases outside the gene matches.